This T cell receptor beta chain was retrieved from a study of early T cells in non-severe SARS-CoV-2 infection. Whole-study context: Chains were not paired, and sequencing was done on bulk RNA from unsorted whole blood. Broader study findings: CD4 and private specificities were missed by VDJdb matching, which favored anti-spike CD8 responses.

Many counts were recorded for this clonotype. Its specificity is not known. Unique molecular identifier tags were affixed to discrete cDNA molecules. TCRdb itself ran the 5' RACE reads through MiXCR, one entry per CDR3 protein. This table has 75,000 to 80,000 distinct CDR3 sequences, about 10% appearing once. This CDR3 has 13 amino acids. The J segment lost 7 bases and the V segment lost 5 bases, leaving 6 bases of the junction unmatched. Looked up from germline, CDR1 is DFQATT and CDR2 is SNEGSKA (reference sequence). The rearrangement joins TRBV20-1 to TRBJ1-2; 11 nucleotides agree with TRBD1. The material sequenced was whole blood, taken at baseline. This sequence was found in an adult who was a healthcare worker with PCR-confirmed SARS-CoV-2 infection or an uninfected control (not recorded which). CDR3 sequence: CSAPGQGAIGYTF. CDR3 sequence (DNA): TGCAGTGCTCCCGGACAGGGGGCGATTGGCTACACCTTC.